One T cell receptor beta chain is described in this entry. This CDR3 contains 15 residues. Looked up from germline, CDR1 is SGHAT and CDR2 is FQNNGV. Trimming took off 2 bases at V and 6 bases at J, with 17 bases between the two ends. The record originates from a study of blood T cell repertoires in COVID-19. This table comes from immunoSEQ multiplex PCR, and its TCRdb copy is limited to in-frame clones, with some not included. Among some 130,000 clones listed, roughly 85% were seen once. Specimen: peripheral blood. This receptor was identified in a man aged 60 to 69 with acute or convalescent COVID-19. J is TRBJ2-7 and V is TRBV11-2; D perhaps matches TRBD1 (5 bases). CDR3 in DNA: TGTGCCAGCAGCTTATCAGGGCAAGGGCGTGGCGAGCAGTACTTC. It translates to CASSLSGQGRGEQYF.